A selection of T cell receptor beta chains follows, all from one sample in a study of blood T cell repertoires in COVID-19. Libraries were prepared by immunoSEQ multiplex PCR; TCRdb keeps only in-frame clonotypes and omits some of them. The sample includes fewer than 300,000 clones, roughly 84% of them seen just once. Sequenced input: peripheral blood. The source is a young woman with acute or convalescent COVID-19. Both conserved end residues are trimmed from each CDR3.

TRBJ2-7	TRBV5-1	ASSLVAGLDEQY
TRBJ1-3	TRBV6-5	ASSYGTGEGNTIY
TRBJ1-3	TRBV19	ASSIGQISSGNTIY
TRBJ2-1	TRBV27	ASSLFAGVVNEQF
TRBJ2-2	TRBV3-1/TRBV3-2	ASSPPPGGREVPGELF
TRBJ2-3	TRBV9	ASSAGLFSTDTQY
TRBJ1-2	TRBV5-1	ASSTQGSYGYT
TRBJ2-7	TRBV6-4	ASSDGGSRSYEQY
TRBJ2-2	TRBV5-1	ASSSHQGRGELF
TRBJ1-1	TRBV29-1	SVVMNQGMNTEAF
TRBJ1-2	TRBV30	AWSGTGAGYT
TRBJ1-2	TRBV9	ASSSLSGTLYGYT
TRBJ1-3	TRBV29-1	SVGQGSGNTIY
TRBJ2-3	TRBV5-8	ASRGVSTDTQY
TRBJ1-6	TRBV2	ASSSQGARNSPLH
TRBJ1-2	TRBV18	ASSPLRENYGYT
TRBJ2-7	TRBV15	ATSRDHRSPYEQY
TRBJ2-1	TRBV2	ASSVDRVVNEQF
TRBJ2-1	TRBV5-1	ASSLVTGLGNEQF
TRBJ1-4	TRBV19	ASSRRGVGEKLF
TRBJ2-1	TRBV5-1	ASSLADRDQF
TRBJ1-1	TRBV10-3	AISPLGGQAEAF
TRBJ2-7	TRBV7-9	ASSPGGYGQQY
TRBJ2-1	TRBV28	ASSLNSPGYNEQF
TRBJ2-7	TRBV18	ASSQELAGGASEQY
TRBJ2-1	TRBV6-2/TRBV6-3	ASSWGVQLYEQF
TRBJ1-4	TRBV27	ASSPGQGRANEKLF
TRBJ1-5	TRBV2	ASTLEPGPQH
TRBJ2-7	TRBV11-3	ASSLGGRTHEQY
TRBJ2-1	TRBV4-2	ASSHEVLLAGADNEQF
TRBJ2-2	TRBV7-8	ASSLDRGRRGGELF
TRBJ2-3	TRBV9	ASRPPGHTDTQY
TRBJ2-7	TRBV7-9	ASSLLGQGLYEQY
TRBJ2-7	TRBV4-1	ASSLDRGGVSYEQY
TRBJ1-2	TRBV13	ASSLREGSLRGYT
TRBJ2-2	TRBV5-1	ASSLYGLAGPTNTGELF
TRBJ2-2	TRBV28	ASSPPRGGGSNTGELF
TRBJ2-1	TRBV19	ASKSLAEYNEQF
TRBJ1-2	TRBV7-8	ASSRAVQGDDGYT
TRBJ2-3	TRBV27	ASSPSGRGPDTQY